What follows describes a single T cell receptor (beta chain). What it recognizes is unknown. V shed 1 base, J shed 9 bases, and the junction held 13 bases outside the gene matches. The length of the CDR3 is 16 residues. In germline, CDR1 is KGHSH, CDR2 LQKENI. This record comes from a study of shared clonotypes between healthy human individuals. Study-level background: Each donor's CD8 memory used one plate, CD8 naive two, each CD4 subset three. Study-level findings and limits: Rarefaction analysis demonstrated incomplete sorted-subset sequencing notwithstanding large depth. Clonotype sharing across a few donors was observed for 5% to 6.5% of naive CD4 clonotypes.

This was a deep-level run. Clones were sequenced by immunoSEQ multiplex PCR, and TCRdb holds only the in-frame ones, with some missing. The sample includes 2,100,000 or so clones, 90% to 96% of them seen just once. The genes are TRBV18 and TRBJ2-7, with 9 bases lining up with TRBD1. Sequenced sample: naive CD4+ T cells sorted from blood. Indicated subset: CD45RA+ positively selected. This TCR came from a man aged 18 to 30 in good health. The CDR3 DNA sequence: TGTGCCAGCTCACCACTCTCGCGGACAGGGGAAGACGGGCAGTACTTC. It specifies CASSPLSRTGEDGQYF.